The present entry profiles one T cell receptor beta chain with its context. Its target is not known. CDR3 length equals 15 residues. V lost 0 bases, J lost 4 bases, and 3 bases stayed unmatched. Looked up from germline, CDR1 is MDHEN and CDR2 is SYDVKM. Antigen-specific CD4+ T cells expanded by the ViraFEST assay with viral peptide pools were then sequenced. Isolating CD4+ T cells followed approximately nine days of culture. Participants were vaccinated with two doses of either the BNT162b2 or mRNA-1273 vaccine. None of the vaccinated had previously contracted SARS-CoV-2, and their nucleocapsid antibodies tested negative. Cultures used under 2.5 million PBMC per well, approximately 10 IU/ml IL-2 and 9.5 to 10 ug/ml peptides. In the cultures, half the medium was exchanged for IL-2 medium on days 3 and 7. The data derive from a study of vaccination effects on CD4 cells after COVID-19. Libraries were prepared by immunoSEQ multiplex PCR; TCRdb keeps only in-frame clonotypes and omits some of them. The data hold 15,000 to 20,000 clones, with 76% observed a single time.

Study results and caveats: Sampling in the study covered few convalescent patients and included no early post-infection timepoints.

The sample consisted of CD4+ T cells from PBMCs cultured with HCoV-NL63 spike peptides, taken after COVID-19 vaccination. The chain combines TRBV28 with TRBJ1-3; 7 nucleotides align to TRBD1. The sequence was collected from a human donor who received a COVID-19 vaccine. The CDR3, as DNA: TGTGCCAGCAGTTTATGGGACAGGTACGGAAACACCATATATTTT. Translated: CASSLWDRYGNTIYF.